The clone carrying this TCR beta chain was seen more than once but under ten times. This record belongs to a study of OX40 agonist ivuxolimab in advanced cancers. This CDR3 region has 15 residues. From germline, CDR1 is MNHEY and CDR2 SMNVEV (reference sequence). V gave up 6 bases and J gave up 1 base, with 15 bases separating them. The repertoire was sequenced with immunoSEQ multiplex PCR; TCRdb's copy has only in-frame clones and lacks some. The table includes approximately 90,000 clones, roughly 89% detected once. The sequencing here drew on CD4+ or CD8+ T cells sorted from blood, taken in a trial of the OX40 agonist ivuxolimab. The origin of this receptor is an adult with an advanced solid tumor such as melanoma, head and neck, liver or kidney cancer. The chain carries TRBV27 and TRBJ1-1, with TRBD1 as a possible D gene (5 bases). CDR3 amino acids: CASSSTRRGNTEAFF. CDR3 nucleotides: TGTGCCAGCAGCTCTACCCGGAGGGGGAACACTGAAGCTTTCTTT.